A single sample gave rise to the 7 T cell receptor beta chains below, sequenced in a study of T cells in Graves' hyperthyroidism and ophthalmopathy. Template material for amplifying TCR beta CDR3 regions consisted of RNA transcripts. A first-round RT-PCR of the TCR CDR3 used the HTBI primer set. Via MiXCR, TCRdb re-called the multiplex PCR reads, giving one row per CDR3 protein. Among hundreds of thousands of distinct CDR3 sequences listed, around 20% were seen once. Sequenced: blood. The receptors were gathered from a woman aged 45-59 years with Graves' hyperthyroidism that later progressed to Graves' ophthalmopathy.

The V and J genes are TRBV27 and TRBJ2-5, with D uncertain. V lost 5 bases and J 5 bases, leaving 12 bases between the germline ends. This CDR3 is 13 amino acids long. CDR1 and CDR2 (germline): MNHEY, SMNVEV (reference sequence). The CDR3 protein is CASSPIGRETQYF. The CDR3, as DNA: TGTGCCAGCAGTCCAATCGGCCGGGAGACCCAGTACTTC.

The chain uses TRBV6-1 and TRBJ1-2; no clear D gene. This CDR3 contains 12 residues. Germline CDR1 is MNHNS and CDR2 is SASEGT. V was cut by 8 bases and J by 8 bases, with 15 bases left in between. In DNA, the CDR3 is TGTGCCAGCGGTAGGCTTTCGGCCGGCTACACCTTC. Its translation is CASGRLSAGYTF.

The CDR3 reads CASSAGQGASGETQYF. The CDR3 DNA is TGTGCCAGTAGTGCAGGACAGGGTGCCAGCGGAGAGACCCAGTACTTC. The chain recombines TRBV19 with TRBJ2-5, with 8 bases identical to TRBD1. Germline V gene data show CDR1 as LNHDA and CDR2 as SQIVND (reference sequence). CDR3 length: 16 residues. The V gene end was trimmed by 5 bases and the J gene end by 4 bases; junction bases not matched to a gene: 12.

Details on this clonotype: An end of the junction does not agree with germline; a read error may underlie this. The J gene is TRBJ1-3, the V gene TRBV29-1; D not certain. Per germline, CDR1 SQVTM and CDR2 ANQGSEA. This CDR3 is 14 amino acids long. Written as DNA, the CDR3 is TGCAGCATTGAAGATGGCATCTCTGGAAACACCATATATTTT. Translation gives CSIEDGISGNTIYF.

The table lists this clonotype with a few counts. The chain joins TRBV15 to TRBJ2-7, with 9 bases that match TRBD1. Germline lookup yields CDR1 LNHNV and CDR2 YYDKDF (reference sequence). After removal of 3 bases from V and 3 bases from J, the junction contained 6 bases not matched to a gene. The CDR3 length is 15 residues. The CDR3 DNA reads TGTGCCACCAGCAGGGGCGGGACAGGGAACTACGAGCAGTACTTC. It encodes CATSRGGTGNYEQYF.

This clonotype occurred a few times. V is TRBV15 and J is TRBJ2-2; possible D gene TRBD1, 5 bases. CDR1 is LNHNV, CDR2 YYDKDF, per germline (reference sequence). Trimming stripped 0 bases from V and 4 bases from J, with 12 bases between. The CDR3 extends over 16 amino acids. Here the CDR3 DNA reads TGTGCCACCAGCAGAGATAAGTTCGACAGCACCGGGGAGCTGTTTTTT. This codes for CATSRDKFDSTGELFF.

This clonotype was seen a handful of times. CDR3 DNA: TGTGCCAGCACGCTGACACTCAATAATTCACCCCTCCACTTT. Translating gives CASTLTLNNSPLHF. This sequence joins TRBV27 and TRBJ1-6; D gene uncertain. CDR3 size: 14 residues. The V gene's germline CDR1 is MNHEY and CDR2 SMNVEV (reference sequence). The V gene lost 7 bases and the J gene lost 5 bases, with 12 bases spanning the gap.